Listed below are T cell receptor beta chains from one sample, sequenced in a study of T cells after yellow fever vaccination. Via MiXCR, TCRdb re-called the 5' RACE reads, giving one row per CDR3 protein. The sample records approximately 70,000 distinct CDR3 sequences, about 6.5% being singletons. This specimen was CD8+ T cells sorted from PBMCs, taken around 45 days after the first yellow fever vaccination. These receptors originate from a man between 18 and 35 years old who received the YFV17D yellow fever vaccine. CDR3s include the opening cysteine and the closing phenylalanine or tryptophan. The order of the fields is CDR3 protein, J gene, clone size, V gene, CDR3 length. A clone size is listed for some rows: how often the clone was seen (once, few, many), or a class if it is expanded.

cdr3_aa: CSARDREYEQYF
j_call: TRBJ2-7
clone_size: medium-sized
v_call: TRBV20-1
cdr3_length: 12

cdr3_aa: CASILRGVRSSYNEQFF
j_call: TRBJ2-1
clone_size: many
v_call: TRBV11-2
cdr3_length: 17

cdr3_aa: CAIRETGTPDGCTF
j_call: TRBJ1-2
clone_size: -
v_call: TRBV10-3
cdr3_length: 14

cdr3_aa: CASSSRQVTYTDTQYF
j_call: TRBJ2-3
clone_size: few
v_call: TRBV5-5
cdr3_length: 16

cdr3_aa: CASSPQGSAYYGYTF
j_call: TRBJ1-2
clone_size: few
v_call: TRBV6-1
cdr3_length: 15

cdr3_aa: CASSYLGHATNEKLFF
j_call: TRBJ1-4
clone_size: few
v_call: TRBV7-9
cdr3_length: 16

cdr3_aa: CASRILAGVTYNEQFF
j_call: TRBJ2-1
clone_size: -
v_call: TRBV7-2
cdr3_length: 16

cdr3_aa: CANYPPTLLAGYNEQFF
j_call: TRBJ2-1
clone_size: many
v_call: TRBV6-5
cdr3_length: 17

cdr3_aa: CASSHTLGRGGRDSDTQYF
j_call: TRBJ2-3
clone_size: few
v_call: TRBV3-1
cdr3_length: 19

cdr3_aa: CASSGTSTDTQYF
j_call: TRBJ2-3
clone_size: few
v_call: TRBV18
cdr3_length: 13

cdr3_aa: CASSFATALYTGELFF
j_call: TRBJ2-2
clone_size: many
v_call: TRBV5-5
cdr3_length: 16

cdr3_aa: CASSPLGNQPQHF
j_call: TRBJ1-5
clone_size: many
v_call: TRBV6-5
cdr3_length: 13

cdr3_aa: CASSQAGQRSTGELFF
j_call: TRBJ2-2
clone_size: many
v_call: TRBV5-5
cdr3_length: 16

cdr3_aa: CSATLWLQAGEDTQYF
j_call: TRBJ2-3
clone_size: many
v_call: TRBV20-1
cdr3_length: 16

cdr3_aa: CASSPTTGTGYGYTF
j_call: TRBJ1-2
clone_size: many
v_call: TRBV5-5
cdr3_length: 15

cdr3_aa: CASSAAGGPGNEQFF
j_call: TRBJ2-1
clone_size: many
v_call: TRBV7-6
cdr3_length: 15

cdr3_aa: CASQWGGTPYEQYF
j_call: TRBJ2-7
clone_size: many
v_call: TRBV27
cdr3_length: 14

cdr3_aa: CATSRDFPGYSNQPQHF
j_call: TRBJ1-5
clone_size: many
v_call: TRBV15
cdr3_length: 17

cdr3_aa: CASSPQPGGGADTQYF
j_call: TRBJ2-3
clone_size: many
v_call: TRBV4-2
cdr3_length: 16

cdr3_aa: CASSMNRVYNEQFF
j_call: TRBJ2-1
clone_size: -
v_call: TRBV19
cdr3_length: 14

cdr3_aa: CASSLDRDQETQYF
j_call: TRBJ2-5
clone_size: many
v_call: TRBV12-3/TRBV12-4
cdr3_length: 14

cdr3_aa: CASSFPSGGYNEQFF
j_call: TRBJ2-1
clone_size: few
v_call: TRBV27
cdr3_length: 15

cdr3_aa: CASSYYAESSYGYTF
j_call: TRBJ1-2
clone_size: few
v_call: TRBV6-2/TRBV6-3
cdr3_length: 15